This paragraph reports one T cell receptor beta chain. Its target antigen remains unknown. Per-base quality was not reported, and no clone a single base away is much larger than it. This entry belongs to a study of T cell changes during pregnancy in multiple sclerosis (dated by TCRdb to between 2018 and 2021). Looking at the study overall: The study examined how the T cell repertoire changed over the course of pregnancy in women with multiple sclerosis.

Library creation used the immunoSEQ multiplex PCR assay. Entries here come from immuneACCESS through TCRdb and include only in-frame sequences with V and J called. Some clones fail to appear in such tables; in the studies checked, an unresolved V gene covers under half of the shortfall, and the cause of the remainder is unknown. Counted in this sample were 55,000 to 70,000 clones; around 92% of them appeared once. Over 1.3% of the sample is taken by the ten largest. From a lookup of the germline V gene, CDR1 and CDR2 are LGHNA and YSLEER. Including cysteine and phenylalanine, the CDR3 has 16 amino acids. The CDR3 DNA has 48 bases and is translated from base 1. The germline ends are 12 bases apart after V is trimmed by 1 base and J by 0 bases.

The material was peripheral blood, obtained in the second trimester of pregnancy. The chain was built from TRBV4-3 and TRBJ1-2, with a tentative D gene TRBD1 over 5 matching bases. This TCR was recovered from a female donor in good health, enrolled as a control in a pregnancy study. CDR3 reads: CASSQGEGAPNYGYTF. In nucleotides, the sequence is TGCGCCAGCAGCCAAGGGGAAGGGGCTCCTAACTATGGCTACACCTTC.